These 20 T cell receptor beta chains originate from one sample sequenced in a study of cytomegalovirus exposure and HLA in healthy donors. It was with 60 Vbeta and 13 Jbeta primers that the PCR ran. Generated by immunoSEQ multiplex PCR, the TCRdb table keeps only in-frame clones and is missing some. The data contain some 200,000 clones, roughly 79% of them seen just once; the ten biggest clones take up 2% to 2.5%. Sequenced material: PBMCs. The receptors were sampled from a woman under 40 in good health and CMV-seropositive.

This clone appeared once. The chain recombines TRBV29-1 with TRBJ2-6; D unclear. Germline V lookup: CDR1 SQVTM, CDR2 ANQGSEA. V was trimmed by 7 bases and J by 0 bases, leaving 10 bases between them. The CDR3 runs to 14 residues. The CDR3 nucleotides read TGCAGCGCCCTATTCTTCTCTGGGGCCAACGTCCTGACTTTC. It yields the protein CSALFFSGANVLTF.

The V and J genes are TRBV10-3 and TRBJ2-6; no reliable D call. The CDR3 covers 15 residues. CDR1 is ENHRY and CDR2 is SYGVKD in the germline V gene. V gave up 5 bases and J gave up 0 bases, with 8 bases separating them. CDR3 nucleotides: TGTGCCATCAGTTACCTAAACTCTGGGGCCAACGTCCTGACTTTC. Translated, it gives CAISYLNSGANVLTF.

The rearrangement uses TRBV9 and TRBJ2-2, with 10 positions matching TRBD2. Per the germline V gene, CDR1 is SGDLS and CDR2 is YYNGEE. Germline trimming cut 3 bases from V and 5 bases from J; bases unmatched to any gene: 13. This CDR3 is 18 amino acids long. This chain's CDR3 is CASSAPGLASFWTGELFF. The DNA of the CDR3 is TGTGCCAGCAGCGCCCCGGGACTAGCGTCTTTTTGGACCGGGGAGCTGTTTTTT.

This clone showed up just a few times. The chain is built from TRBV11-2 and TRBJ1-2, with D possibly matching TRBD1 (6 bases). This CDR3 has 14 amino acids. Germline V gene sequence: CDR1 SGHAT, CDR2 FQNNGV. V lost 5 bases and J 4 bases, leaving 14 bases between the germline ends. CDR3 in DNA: TGTGCCAGCAGCCAGGGGCCCAGGTCCTATGGCTACACCTTC. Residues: CASSQGPRSYGYTF.

CDR3 bases: TGTGCCAGCAGCGTATCCGGACAGATTAATTCACCCCTCCACTTT. Residues: CASSVSGQINSPLHF. The J gene is TRBJ1-6, the V gene TRBV9, with D possibly TRBD1 on 6 matching bases. Germline V gene sequence: CDR1 SGDLS, CDR2 YYNGEE. This CDR3 spans 15 amino acids. The V end was cut by 1 base, the J end by 6 bases, with 11 bases between.

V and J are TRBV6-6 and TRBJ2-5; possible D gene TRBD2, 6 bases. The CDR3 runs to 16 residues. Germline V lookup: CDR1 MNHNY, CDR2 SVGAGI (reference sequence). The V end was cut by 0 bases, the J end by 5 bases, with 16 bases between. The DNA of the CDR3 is TGTGCCAGCAGTTACTCGATGGCGGGGTGGGATGAGACCCAGTACTTC. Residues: CASSYSMAGWDETQYF.

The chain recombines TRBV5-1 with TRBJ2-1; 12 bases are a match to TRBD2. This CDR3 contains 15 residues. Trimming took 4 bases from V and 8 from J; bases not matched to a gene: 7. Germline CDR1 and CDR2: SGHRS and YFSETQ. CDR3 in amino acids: CASSPTSGSSHEQFF. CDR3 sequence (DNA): TGCGCCAGCAGCCCGACTAGCGGGAGTTCACATGAGCAGTTCTTC.

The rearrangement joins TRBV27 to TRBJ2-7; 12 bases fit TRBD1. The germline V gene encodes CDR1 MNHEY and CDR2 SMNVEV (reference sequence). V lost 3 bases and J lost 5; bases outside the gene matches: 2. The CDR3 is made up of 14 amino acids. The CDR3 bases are TGTGCCAGCAGTTTGGGACAGGGGGCTGACGAGCAGTACTTC. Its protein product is CASSLGQGADEQYF.

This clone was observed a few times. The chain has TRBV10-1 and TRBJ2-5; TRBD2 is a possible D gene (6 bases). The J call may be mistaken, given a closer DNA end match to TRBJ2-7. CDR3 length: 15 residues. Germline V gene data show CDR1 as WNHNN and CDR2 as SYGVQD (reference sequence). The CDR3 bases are TGCGCCAGCAGTGAGTCAGGAGGGTTGAAGGACGAGCAGTACTTC. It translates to CASSESGGLKDEQYF.

For the CDR3, the DNA is TGTGCCAGCAGCCGAACTACCGGGACAGGTAGCTCCTACAATGAGCAGTTCTTC. Translation: CASSRTTGTGSSYNEQFF. The chain couples TRBV11-3 to TRBJ2-1; TRBD1 aligns across 8 bases. This CDR3 region has 18 residues. With V trimmed by 5 bases and J by 0 bases, 12 bases remained unmatched. Germline V CDR1 and CDR2: SGHNT, YENEEA. Supplemented by reference TRBV11-3 and TRBJ2-1, the full variable domain reads EAGVVQSPRYKIIEKKQPVAFWCNPISGHNTLYWYLQNLGQGPELLIRYENEEAVDDSQLPKDRFSAERLKGVDSTLKIQPAELGDSAVYLCASSRTTGTGSSYNEQFFGPGTRLTVL.

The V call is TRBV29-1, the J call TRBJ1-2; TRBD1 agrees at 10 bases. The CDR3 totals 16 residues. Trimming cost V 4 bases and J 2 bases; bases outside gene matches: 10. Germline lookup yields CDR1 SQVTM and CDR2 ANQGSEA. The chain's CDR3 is CSVGPLKDRGNYGYTF. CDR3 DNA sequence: TGCAGCGTTGGCCCCCTAAAGGACAGGGGGAACTATGGCTACACCTTC.

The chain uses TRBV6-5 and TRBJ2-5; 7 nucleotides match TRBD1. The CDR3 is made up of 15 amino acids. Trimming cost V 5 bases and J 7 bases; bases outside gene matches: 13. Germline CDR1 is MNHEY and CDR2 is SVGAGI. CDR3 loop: CASSRSTGASGTQYF. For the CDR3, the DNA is TGTGCCAGCAGTCGCTCTACAGGGGCTTCAGGGACCCAGTACTTC.

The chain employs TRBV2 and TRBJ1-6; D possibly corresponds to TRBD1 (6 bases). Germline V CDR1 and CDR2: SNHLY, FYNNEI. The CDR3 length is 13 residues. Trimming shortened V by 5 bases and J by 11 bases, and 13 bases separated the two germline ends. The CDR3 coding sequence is TGTGCCAGCAGTCCGGGACAACGCACACCCCTCCACTTT. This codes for CASSPGQRTPLHF. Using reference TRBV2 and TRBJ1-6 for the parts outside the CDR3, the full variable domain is EPEVTQTPSHQVTQMGQEVILRCVPISNHLYFYWYRQILGQKVEFLVSFYNNEISEKSEIFDDQFSVERPDGSNFTLKIRSTKLEDSAMYFCASSPGQRTPLHFGNGTRLTVT.

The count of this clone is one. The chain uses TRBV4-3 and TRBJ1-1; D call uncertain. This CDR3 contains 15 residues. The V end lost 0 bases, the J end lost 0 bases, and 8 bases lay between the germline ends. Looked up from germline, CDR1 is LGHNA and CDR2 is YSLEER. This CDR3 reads CASSQEPGMNTEAFF. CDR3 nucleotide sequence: TGCGCCAGCAGCCAAGAGCCAGGAATGAACACTGAAGCTTTCTTT.

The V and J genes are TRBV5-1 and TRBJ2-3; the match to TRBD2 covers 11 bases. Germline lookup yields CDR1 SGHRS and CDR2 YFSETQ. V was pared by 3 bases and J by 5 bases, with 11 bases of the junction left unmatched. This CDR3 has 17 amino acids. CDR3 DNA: TGCGCCAGCAGCTCGGTGGTAGCGGGAGGGCCAGAAGATACGCAGTATTTT. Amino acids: CASSSVVAGGPEDTQYF.

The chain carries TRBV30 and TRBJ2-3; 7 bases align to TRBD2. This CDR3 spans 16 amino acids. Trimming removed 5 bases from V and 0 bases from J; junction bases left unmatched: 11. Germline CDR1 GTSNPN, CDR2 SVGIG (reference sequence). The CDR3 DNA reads TGTGCCTGGGGTCGTGGAACTAGCGTAAGCACAGATACGCAGTATTTT. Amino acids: CAWGRGTSVSTDTQYF.

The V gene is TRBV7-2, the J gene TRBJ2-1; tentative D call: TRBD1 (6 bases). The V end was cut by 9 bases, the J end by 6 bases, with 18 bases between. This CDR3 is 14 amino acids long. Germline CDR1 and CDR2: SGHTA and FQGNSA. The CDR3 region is CARSPRTAFNEQFF. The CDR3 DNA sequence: TGTGCCAGGTCACCGCGGACAGCCTTCAATGAGCAGTTCTTC.

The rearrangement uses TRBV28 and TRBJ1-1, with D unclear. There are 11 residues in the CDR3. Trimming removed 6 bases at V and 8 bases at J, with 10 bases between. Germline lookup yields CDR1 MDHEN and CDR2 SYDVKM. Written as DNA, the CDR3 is TGTGCCAGCAGAGGGAGACCCGAAGCTTTCTTT. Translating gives CASRGRPEAFF.

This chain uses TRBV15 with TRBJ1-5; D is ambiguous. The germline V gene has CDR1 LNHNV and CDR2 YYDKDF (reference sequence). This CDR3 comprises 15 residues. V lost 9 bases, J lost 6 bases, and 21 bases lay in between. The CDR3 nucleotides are TGTGCCACGACCATGGTTCCGGTGCGAGGTCAGCCCCAGCATTTT. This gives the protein CATTMVPVRGQPQHF.

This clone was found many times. CDR3 residues: CASSQGPVADTQYF. Here the CDR3 DNA reads TGTGCCAGCAGCCAGGGGCCGGTCGCAGATACGCAGTATTTT. The V gene is TRBV5-6, the J gene TRBJ2-3; D is perhaps TRBD1 (6 bases). Trimming removed 4 bases from V and 4 bases from J, with 13 bases in between. CDR3 length equals 14 residues. The V gene's germline CDR1 is SGHDT and CDR2 YYEEEE.